This TCR beta chain was recorded in a study of blood T cells in healthy people across ages. A J-beta primer mix and a sample-barcoded 5' primer were used in a second PCR of about 7 to 12 cycles. TCRdb analysed the 5' RACE reads with MiXCR anew, one entry per CDR3 protein. The sample gives over 750,000 distinct CDR3 sequences, more than 20% of which show up once; roughly a tenth is in the top ten. Trimming removed 4 bases from V and 6 bases from J, with 14 bases in between. Per the germline V gene, CDR1 is SGHDT and CDR2 is YYEEEE. The CDR3 totals 14 residues. The same specimen was also included in a second study, on T cells of mothers and their children.

Specimen: blood. This receptor was taken from a boy aged 5-17 years in good health. This chain joins TRBV5-6 and TRBJ1-5, with D perhaps TRBD1 (5 bases). The DNA for the CDR3 is TGTGCCAGCAGCCGAACTCAGGGCGGTCAGCCCCAGCATTTT. Its protein is CASSRTQGGQPQHF.